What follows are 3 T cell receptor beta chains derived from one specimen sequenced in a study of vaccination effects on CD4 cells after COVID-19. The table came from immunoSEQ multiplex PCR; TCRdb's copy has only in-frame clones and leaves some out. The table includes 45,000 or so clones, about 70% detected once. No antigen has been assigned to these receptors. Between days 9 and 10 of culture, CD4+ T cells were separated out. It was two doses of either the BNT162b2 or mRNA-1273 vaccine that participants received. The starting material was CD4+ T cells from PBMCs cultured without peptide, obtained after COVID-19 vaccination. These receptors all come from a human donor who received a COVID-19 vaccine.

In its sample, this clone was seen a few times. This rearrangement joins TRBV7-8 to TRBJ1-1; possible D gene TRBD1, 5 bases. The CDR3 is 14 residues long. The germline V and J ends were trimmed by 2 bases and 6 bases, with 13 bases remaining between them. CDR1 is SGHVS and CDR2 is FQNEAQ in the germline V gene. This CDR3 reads CASSLRDRAPEAFF. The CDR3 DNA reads TGTGCCAGCAGCTTACGGGACCGGGCCCCTGAAGCTTTCTTT.

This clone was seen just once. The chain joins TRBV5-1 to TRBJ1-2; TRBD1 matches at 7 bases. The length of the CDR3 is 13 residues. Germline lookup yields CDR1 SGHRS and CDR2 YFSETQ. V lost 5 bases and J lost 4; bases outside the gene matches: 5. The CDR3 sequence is CASRQTGAYGYTF. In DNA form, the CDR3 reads TGCGCCAGCAGACAAACAGGGGCCTATGGCTACACCTTC.

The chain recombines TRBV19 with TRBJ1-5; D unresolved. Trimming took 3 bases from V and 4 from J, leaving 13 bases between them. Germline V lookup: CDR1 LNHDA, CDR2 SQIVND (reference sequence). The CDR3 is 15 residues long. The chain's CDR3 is CASSIFALPNQPQHF. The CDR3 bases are TGTGCCAGTAGTATTTTCGCACTGCCAAATCAGCCCCAGCATTTT.